The 5 T cell receptor beta chains presented below share a single source sample, sequenced in a study of post-analysis software for immune sequencing data. For these TCRs, the target antigens are not known. Unique molecular identifiers were present in the TCR beta cDNA libraries. TCRdb ran MiXCR on the PCR reads and lists one entry per CDR3 protein. This table has fewer than 850,000 distinct CDR3 sequences, 46% appearing once. Findings and limits, study-wide: Compared with controls, patients had more of about five TRBV segments, including TRBV5-6, TRBV5-1 and TRBV20-1.

The sequenced material came from blood. These receptor sequences come from a girl under 18 with multiple sclerosis.

V and J are TRBV4-1 and TRBJ2-7, with no clear D. Per the germline V gene, CDR1 is MGHRA and CDR2 is YSYEKL. Trimming left V 0 bases short and J 0 bases short, with 12 bases between. The CDR3 spans 16 residues. The CDR3 sequence is CASSQETVSISYEQYF. The CDR3 coding sequence is TGCGCCAGCAGCCAAGAAACGGTGTCAATCTCCTACGAGCAGTACTTC.

J is TRBJ2-5 and V is TRBV20-1; 9 nucleotides align to TRBD1. The J call may be faulty, since TRBJ2-7 better matches the DNA end. The V gene's germline CDR1 is DFQATT and CDR2 SNEGSKA (reference sequence). The CDR3 runs to 13 residues. In DNA form, the CDR3 reads TGCAGTGCGAGGACAGGGGCCGTGGGCGAGCAGTACTTC. Its protein is CSARTGAVGEQYF.

This clonotype has only a few counts. The DNA for the CDR3 is TGTGCCAGCAGCCAAAGGGGAGTGGCCACAGATACGCAGTATTTT. Translated, it gives CASSQRGVATDTQYF. The V call is TRBV3-1, the J call TRBJ2-3; D could derive from TRBD1 or TRBD2 (5 bases each). The CDR3 contains 15 residues. The germline V gene encodes CDR1 LGHDT and CDR2 YNNKEL (reference sequence). V lost 2 bases to trimming and J lost 2 bases, with 11 bases between them.

DNA of the CDR3: TGCGCCAGCAGCTTTCGGGGTCACGATGAGCAGTTCTTC. Residues: CASSFRGHDEQFF. The V and J genes are TRBV5-1 and TRBJ2-1, with D possibly being TRBD2 (5 bases). Germline values: CDR1 SGHRS, CDR2 YFSETQ. This CDR3 is built from 13 residues. Trimming shortened V by 2 bases and J by 8 bases, and 11 bases separated the two germline ends.

The chain joins TRBV28 to TRBJ2-7, with unresolved D. V was cut by 3 bases and J by 0 bases, with 12 bases left in between. The length of the CDR3 is 15 residues. CDR1 MDHEN and CDR2 SYDVKM come from the germline V gene. The CDR3: CASSFQRSFSYEQYF. CDR3 sequence (DNA): TGTGCCAGCAGTTTTCAGCGCAGTTTCTCCTACGAGCAGTACTTC.